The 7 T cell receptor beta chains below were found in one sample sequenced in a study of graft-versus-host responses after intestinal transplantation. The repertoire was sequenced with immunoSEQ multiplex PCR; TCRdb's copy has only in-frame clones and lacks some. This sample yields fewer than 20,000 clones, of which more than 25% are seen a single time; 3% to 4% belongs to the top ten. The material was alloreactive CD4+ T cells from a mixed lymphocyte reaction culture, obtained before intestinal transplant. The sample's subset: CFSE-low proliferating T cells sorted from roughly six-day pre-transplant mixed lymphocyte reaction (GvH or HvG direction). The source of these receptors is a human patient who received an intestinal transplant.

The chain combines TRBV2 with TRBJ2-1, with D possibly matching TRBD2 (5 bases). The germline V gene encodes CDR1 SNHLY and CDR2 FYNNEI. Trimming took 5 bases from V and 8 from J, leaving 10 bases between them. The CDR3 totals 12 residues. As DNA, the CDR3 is TGTGCCAGCAGTAAAGGACTCTATGAGCAGTTCTTC. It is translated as CASSKGLYEQFF.

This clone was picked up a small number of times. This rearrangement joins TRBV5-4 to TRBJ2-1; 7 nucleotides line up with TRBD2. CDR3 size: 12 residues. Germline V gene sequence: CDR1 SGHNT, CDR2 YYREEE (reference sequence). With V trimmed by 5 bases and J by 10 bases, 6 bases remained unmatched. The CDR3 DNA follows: TGTGCCAGCAGAAACATGCGGGGGGAGCAGTTCTTC. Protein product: CASRNMRGEQFF.

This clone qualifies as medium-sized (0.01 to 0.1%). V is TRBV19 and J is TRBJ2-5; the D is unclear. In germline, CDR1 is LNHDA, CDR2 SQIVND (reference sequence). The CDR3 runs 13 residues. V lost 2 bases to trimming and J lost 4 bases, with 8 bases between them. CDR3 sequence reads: CASSIMIGETQYF. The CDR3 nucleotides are TGTGCCAGTAGTATAATGATAGGAGAGACCCAGTACTTC.

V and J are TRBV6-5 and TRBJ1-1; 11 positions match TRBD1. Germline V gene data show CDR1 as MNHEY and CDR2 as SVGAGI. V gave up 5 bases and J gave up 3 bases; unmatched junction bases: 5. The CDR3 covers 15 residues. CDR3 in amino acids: CASSAGTGGDTEAFF. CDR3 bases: TGTGCCAGCAGTGCGGGGACAGGGGGTGACACTGAAGCTTTCTTT.

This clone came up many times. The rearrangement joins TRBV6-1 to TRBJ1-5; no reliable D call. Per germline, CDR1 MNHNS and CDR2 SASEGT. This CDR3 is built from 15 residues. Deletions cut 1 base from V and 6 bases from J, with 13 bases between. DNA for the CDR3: TGTGCCAGCAGTGAAGGGCCTTCCCGGGGTCAGCCCCAGCATTTT. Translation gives CASSEGPSRGQPQHF.

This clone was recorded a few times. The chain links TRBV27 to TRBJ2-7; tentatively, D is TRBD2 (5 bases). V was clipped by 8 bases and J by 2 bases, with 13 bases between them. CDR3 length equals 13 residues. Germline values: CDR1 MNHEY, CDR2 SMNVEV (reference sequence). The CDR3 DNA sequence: TGTGCCAGCCGCCGGGGTCCACCCTACGAGCAGTACTTC. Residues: CASRRGPPYEQYF.

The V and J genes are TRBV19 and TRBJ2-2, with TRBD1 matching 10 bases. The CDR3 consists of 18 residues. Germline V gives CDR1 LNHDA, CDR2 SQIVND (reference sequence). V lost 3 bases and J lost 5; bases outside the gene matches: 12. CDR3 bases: TGTGCCAGTAGTATCTACCGGGACAGGGGACGAGTAACCGGGGAGCTGTTTTTT. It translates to CASSIYRDRGRVTGELFF. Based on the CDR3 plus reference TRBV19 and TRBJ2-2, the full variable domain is DGGITQSPKYLFRKEGQNVTLSCEQNLNHDAMYWYRQDPGQGLRLIYYSQIVNDFQKGDIAEGYSVSREKKESFPLTVTSAQKNPTAFYLCASSIYRDRGRVTGELFFGEGSRLTVL.